This T cell receptor (beta chain) was documented in a study of T cell responses to AZD1222 COVID-19 vaccine. Study-wide results and limits: A rise in Spike-specific TCR breadth and depth followed two AZD1222 doses. Reportedly, nearly half of unique spike TCRs recognized epitopes outside B.1.351/B.1.1.7 mutations. Recipients of AZD1222 seropositive at baseline numbered only 6 or 7. Donors skewed white British and female; clonal diversity was possibly underestimated.

With regard to this clone: Antigen unknown.

The length of the CDR3 is 12 residues. Trimming took 6 bases from V and 6 from J, leaving 9 bases between them. The V gene's germline CDR1 is MDHEN and CDR2 SYDVKM. Data came from immunoSEQ multiplex PCR; TCRdb stores just in-frame clones and leaves some out. The sample lists about 86,000 clones, roughly 80% occurring once. This sequence was found in an adult in good health. Sample: peripheral blood, taken on day 0 of AZD1222 vaccination. The chain links TRBV28 to TRBJ2-4; D unresolved. The CDR3, as DNA: TGTGCCAGCAGCGTTGGTTCAAACATTCAGTACTTC. The encoded protein is CASSVGSNIQYF.